The 8 T cell receptor beta chains below all came from one sample that was sequenced in a study of cytomegalovirus exposure and HLA in healthy donors. Both 60 Vbeta primers and 13 Jbeta primers went into the PCR. The repertoire was sequenced with immunoSEQ multiplex PCR; TCRdb's copy has only in-frame clones and lacks some. The sample has approximately 120,000 clones. Material: PBMCs. These receptors all stem from a man between 40 and 49 years old in good health and CMV-seronegative.

V is TRBV30 and J is TRBJ2-3; 8 nucleotides agree with TRBD2. This CDR3 has 15 amino acids. The J segment lost 3 bases and the V segment lost 2 bases, leaving 7 bases of the junction unmatched. Germline loops: CDR1 GTSNPN, CDR2 SVGIG (reference sequence). In DNA form, the CDR3 reads TGTGCCTGGAGTAGGGCAGCGGGAGTGACAGATACGCAGTATTTT. Protein sequence: CAWSRAAGVTDTQYF. Full variable domain (remainder filled in from reference TRBV30 and TRBJ2-3): SQTIHQWPATLVQPVGSPLSLECTVEGTSNPNLYWYRQAAGRGLQLLFYSVGIGQISSEVPQNLSASRPQDRQFILSSKKLLLSDSGFYLCAWSRAAGVTDTQYFGPGTRLTVL.

J is TRBJ2-7 and V is TRBV7-2, with 9 positions matching TRBD2. V shed 4 bases, J shed 1 base, and the junction held 8 bases outside the gene matches. Germline loops: CDR1 SGHTA, CDR2 FQGNSA. The CDR3 contains 16 residues. The DNA for the CDR3 is TGTGCCAGCAGCTCAGGGGCACTAGCGGGTTCCTACGAGCAGTACTTC. This gives the protein CASSSGALAGSYEQYF.

The CDR3 protein is CASSKKTGDSNQPQHF. For the CDR3, the DNA is TGTGCCAGTAGCAAGAAGACAGGGGATAGCAATCAGCCCCAGCATTTT. The chain is built from TRBV19 and TRBJ1-5; 8 positions match TRBD1. This CDR3 spans 16 amino acids. Unmatched junction bases numbered 7, after V lost 6 bases and J lost 0 bases. Germline V gene sequence: CDR1 LNHDA, CDR2 SQIVND (reference sequence).

The chain joins TRBV29-1 to TRBJ2-5; D ambiguous. The J call may be faulty, since TRBJ2-7 better matches the DNA end. Germline V gene sequence: CDR1 SQVTM, CDR2 ANQGSEA. The CDR3 runs to 12 residues. The CDR3 protein is CSVVVQSYEQYF. The CDR3 DNA is TGCAGCGTTGTTGTACAGTCCTACGAGCAGTACTTC.

V and J are TRBV7-9 and TRBJ2-5; D gene unclear. This CDR3 is built from 10 residues. Between the trimmed V and J ends, which lost 7 bases and 3 bases, there was a span of 3 bases. Germline-derived CDR1 and CDR2 are SEHNR and FQNEAQ (reference sequence). The CDR3 sequence is CASIKETQYF. Written as DNA, the CDR3 is TGTGCCAGCATCAAAGAGACCCAGTACTTC.

The chain uses TRBV6-5 and TRBJ1-2; 9 nucleotides line up with TRBD1. CDR3 length: 16 amino acids. The germline V gene has CDR1 MNHEY and CDR2 SVGAGI. Trimming at V came to 4 bases and at J to 4 bases, leaving 10 bases not matched to a gene. CDR3 in amino acids: CASSFSGTGTFYGYTF. As DNA, the CDR3 is TGTGCCAGCAGTTTTTCCGGGACAGGGACATTCTATGGCTACACCTTC.

The chain is built from TRBV19 and TRBJ1-1; tentative D call: TRBD1 (6 bases). Trimming left V 6 bases short and J 3 bases short, with 8 bases between. The V gene's germline CDR1 is LNHDA and CDR2 SQIVND (reference sequence). There are 12 residues in the CDR3. The chain's CDR3 is CASRGGHTEAFF. CDR3 DNA: TGTGCCAGTAGGGGGGGGCACACTGAAGCTTTCTTT.

V is TRBV19 and J is TRBJ1-4; D may be TRBD1 (5 bases). The CDR3 runs to 15 residues. The germline V gene has CDR1 LNHDA and CDR2 SQIVND (reference sequence). V dropped 6 bases and J dropped 0 bases, with 11 bases sitting between them. The CDR3 nucleotides read TGTGCCAGTAGCAAGTGGGGGGCAACTAATGAAAAACTGTTTTTT. It is translated as CASSKWGATNEKLFF.